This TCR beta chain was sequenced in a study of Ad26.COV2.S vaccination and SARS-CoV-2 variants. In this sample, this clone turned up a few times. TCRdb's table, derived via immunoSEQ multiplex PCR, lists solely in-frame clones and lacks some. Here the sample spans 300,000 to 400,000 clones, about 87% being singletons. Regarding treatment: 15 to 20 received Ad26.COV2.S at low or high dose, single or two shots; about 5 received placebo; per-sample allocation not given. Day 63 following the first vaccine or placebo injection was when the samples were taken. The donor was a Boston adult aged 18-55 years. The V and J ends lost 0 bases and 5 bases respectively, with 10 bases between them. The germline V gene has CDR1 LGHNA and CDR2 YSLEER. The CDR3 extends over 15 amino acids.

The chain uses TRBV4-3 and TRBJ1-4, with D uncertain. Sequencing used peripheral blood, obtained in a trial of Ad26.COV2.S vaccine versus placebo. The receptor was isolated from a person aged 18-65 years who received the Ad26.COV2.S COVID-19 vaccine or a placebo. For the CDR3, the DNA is TGCGCCAGCAGCCAAGATAAGGCTCTAAATGAAAAACTGTTTTTT. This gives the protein CASSQDKALNEKLFF.